This paragraph reports one TCR beta chain. Its target is not known. This specimen belongs to a study of shared clonotypes between healthy human individuals. TCRdb's table, derived via immunoSEQ multiplex PCR, lists solely in-frame clones and lacks some. This table holds around 500,000 clones, over 70% found once. Study observations and caveats: The low donor count limited represented genetic and exposure-history diversity.

Per the germline V gene, CDR1 is SGHRS and CDR2 is YFSETQ. V dropped 5 bases and J dropped 3 bases, with 14 bases sitting between them. CDR3 length: 14 residues. The donors were adults (healthy and HIV-negative) with no recent acute infections or vaccinations. This sequence joins TRBV5-1 and TRBJ1-1; weak D call: TRBD1 (6 bases). The sequence was collected from a woman aged 40 to 50 in good health. Some clones in this sample may be carry-over from other donors' samples. The specimen sequenced was PBMCs. CDR3 in DNA: TGCGCCAGCAGACAAATGTCAGGGGACACTGAAGCTTTCTTT. The encoded protein is CASRQMSGDTEAFF.